This entry describes one TCR beta chain. The sequenced fragment ends 3 residues before the CDR3 boundary, so the rest is inferred from the germline J gene. Some clones are missing from TCRdb's copy, which holds only in-frame ones; the method was immunoSEQ multiplex PCR. This sample contains approximately 38,000 clones. These data belong to a study of T cells in women clearing cervical HPV infection. The overall study: Cases: HPV16-related CIN3 or worse on histology, a couple of invasive cancers. HLA type stays a possible confounder, typing being limited.

The CDR3 is 15 residues long. J gave up 9 bases and V 2 bases, and 4 bases lay outside the gene matches. Germline V gene sequence: CDR1 SGDLS, CDR2 YYNGEE. The chain uses TRBV9 and TRBJ2-1, with TRBD2 matching over 14 bases. The receptor was isolated from a woman between 18 and 70 years old with a cervical HPV16 infection that either progressed to CIN3+ or cleared (not recorded which). Sequencing input: blood buffy coat. The sequenced CDR3 bases are TGTGCCAGCAGCGTGACTAGCGGGGGGGCGACTGAG. Its protein is CASSVTSGGATE. The whole CDR3 is CASSVTSGGATEQFF.